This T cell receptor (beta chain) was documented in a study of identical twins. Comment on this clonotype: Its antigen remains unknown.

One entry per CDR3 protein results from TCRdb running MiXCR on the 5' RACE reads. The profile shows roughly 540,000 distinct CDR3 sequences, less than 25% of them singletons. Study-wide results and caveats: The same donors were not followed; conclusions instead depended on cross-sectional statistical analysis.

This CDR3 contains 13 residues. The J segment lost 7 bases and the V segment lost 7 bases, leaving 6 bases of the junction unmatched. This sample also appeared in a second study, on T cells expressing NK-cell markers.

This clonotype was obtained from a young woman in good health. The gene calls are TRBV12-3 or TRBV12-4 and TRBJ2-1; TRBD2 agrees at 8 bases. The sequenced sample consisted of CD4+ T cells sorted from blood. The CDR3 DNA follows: TGTGCCAGCACAGCCGGGGGGGTTAATGAGCAGTTCTTC. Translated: CASTAGGVNEQFF.